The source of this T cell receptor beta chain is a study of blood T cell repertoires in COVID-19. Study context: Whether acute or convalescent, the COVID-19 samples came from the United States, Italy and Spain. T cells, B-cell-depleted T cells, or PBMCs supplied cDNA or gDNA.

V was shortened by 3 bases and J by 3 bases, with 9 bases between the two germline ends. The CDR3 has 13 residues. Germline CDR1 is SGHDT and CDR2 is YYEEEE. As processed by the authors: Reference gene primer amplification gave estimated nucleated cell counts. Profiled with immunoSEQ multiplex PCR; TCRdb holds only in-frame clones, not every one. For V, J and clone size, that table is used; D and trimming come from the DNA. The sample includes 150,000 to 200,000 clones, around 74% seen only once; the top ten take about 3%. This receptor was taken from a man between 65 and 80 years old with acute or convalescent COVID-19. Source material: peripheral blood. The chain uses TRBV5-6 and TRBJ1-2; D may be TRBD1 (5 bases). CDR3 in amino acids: CASSYDRDYGYTF. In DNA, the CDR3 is TGTGCCAGCAGCTACGACAGAGACTATGGCTACACCTTC.